This TCR beta chain is drawn from a study of OX40 agonist ivuxolimab in advanced cancers. Overall study: A diagnosis of hepatocellular carcinoma, melanoma, renal cell or head and neck cancer was present in dose-escalation patients. Study observations and caveats: Some nonresponders additionally presented with little normalized T-cell clonal expansion.

About this clone itself: Its matching antigen is unknown.

The CDR3 is 13 residues long. Trimming took off 6 bases at V and 0 bases at J, with 8 bases between the two ends. Using immunoSEQ multiplex PCR, the repertoire was profiled, and TCRdb retains in-frame clones only, with some absent. In the table there are 55,000 or so clones, about 90% of which are singletons. This clonotype originated in an adult with an advanced solid tumor such as melanoma, head and neck, liver or kidney cancer. This chain connects TRBV23-1 to TRBJ1-1; D is undetermined. TRBV23-1 is an ORF for which the function is uncertain. The sequenced sample was CD4+ or CD8+ T cells sorted from blood, obtained in a trial of the OX40 agonist ivuxolimab. In DNA form, the CDR3 reads TGCGCCAGCAGGCCCTTACTGAACACTGAAGCTTTCTTT. Its protein product is CASRPLLNTEAFF.